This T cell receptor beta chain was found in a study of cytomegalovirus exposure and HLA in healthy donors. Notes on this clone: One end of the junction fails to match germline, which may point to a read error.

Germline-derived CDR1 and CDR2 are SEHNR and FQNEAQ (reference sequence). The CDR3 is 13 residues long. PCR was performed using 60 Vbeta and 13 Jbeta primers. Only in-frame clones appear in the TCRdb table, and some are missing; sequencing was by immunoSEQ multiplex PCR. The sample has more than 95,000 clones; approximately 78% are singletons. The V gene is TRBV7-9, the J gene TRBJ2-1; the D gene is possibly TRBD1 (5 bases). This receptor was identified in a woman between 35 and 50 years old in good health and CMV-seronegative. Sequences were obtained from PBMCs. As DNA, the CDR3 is TGTTCCAGCAGCTTAATCACAGGCAATGAGCAGTTCTTC. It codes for CSSSLITGNEQFF. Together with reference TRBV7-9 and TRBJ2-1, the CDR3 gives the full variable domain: DTGVSQNPRHKITKRGQNVTFRCDPISEHNRLYWYRQTLGQGPEFLTYFQNEAQLEKSRLLSDRFSAERPKGSFSTLEIQRTEQGDSAMYLCSSSLITGNEQFFGPGTRLTVL.